The rows below give T cell receptor beta chains drawn from one sample of a study of T cells in localized non-small cell lung cancer. The method was immunoSEQ multiplex PCR; TCRdb's version includes in-frame clones alone and lacks a portion of them. The sample lists about 35,000 clones; approximately 90% were seen once. The source was peripheral blood mononuclear cells, collected before any cancer treatment. Receptors were obtained from a female donor older than 55 with stage II lung adenocarcinoma. The CDR3 runs from the conserved cysteine through the conserved F or W. A D gene is named only where the DNA matches it firmly. Clone size appears in some rows only: once, few, many, or a class for an expanded clone.

j_call d_call clone_size v_call cdr3_nt cdr3_aa
TRBJ2-5 TRBD2 . TRBV10-3 TGTGCCATCAGAGGACTAGATCGAGAGACCCAGTACTTC CAIRGLDRETQYF
TRBJ1-1 . . TRBV9 TGTGCCAGCAGCGTAGGCTTCACTGAAGCTTTCTTT CASSVGFTEAFF
TRBJ2-3 TRBD1 . TRBV5-1 TGCGCCAGCAGCTCAGGGGGACGCACAGATACGCAGTATTTT CASSSGGRTDTQYF
TRBJ1-3 TRBD1 . TRBV28 TGTGCCAGCAGTTCATTCAGGGGGCGCGGGAACACCATATATTTT CASSSFRGRGNTIYF
TRBJ1-3 . . TRBV7-2 TGTGCCAGCAGCTTGGTCCTCTCTGGAAACACCATATATTTT CASSLVLSGNTIYF
TRBJ2-2 TRBD2 few TRBV7-2 TGTGCCAGCAGCTTGGCCGCGGGGGGTTTGAACACCGGGGAGCTGTTTTTT CASSLAAGGLNTGELFF
TRBJ1-1 . . TRBV7-9 TGTGCCAGCAGCACGCGACCCGGACAGCTTATAACCACTCAAGCTTTCTTT CASSTRPGQLITTQAFF
TRBJ2-1 TRBD2 . TRBV11-3 TGTGCCAGCAGCTTTACTAGCGGGAGTAGAAGTGAGCAGTTCTTC CASSFTSGSRSEQFF
TRBJ2-3 . . TRBV7-7 TGTGCCAGCAGCCCCCCCGGGACAGATACGCAGTATTTT CASSPPGTDTQYF
TRBJ1-2 . . TRBV18 TGTGCCAGCTCCGTCAACGGGGAACAGGGAGAAGGCTACACCTTC CASSVNGEQGEGYTF
TRBJ1-2 . . TRBV19 TGTGCCAGCCTGGACGCAGCTAACTATGGCTACACCTTC CASLDAANYGYTF
TRBJ1-2 . . TRBV7-2 TGTGCCAGCAGCTCAGAACAGGGAGAGGGCGGCTATGGCTACACCTTC CASSSEQGEGGYGYTF
TRBJ2-5 . . TRBV19 TGTGCCAGTAGTAGAGGGTATAACGCCCAAGAGACCCAGTACTTC CASSRGYNAQETQYF
TRBJ1-5 . . TRBV28 TGTGCCAGCAGTTTAGGGGCGGGGGCAGGGCAGCCCCAGCATTTT CASSLGAGAGQPQHF
TRBJ1-5 . . TRBV18 TGTGCCAGCTCACCACAGGTCGCGGAGCCCCAGCATTTT CASSPQVAEPQHF
TRBJ2-7 TRBD2 . TRBV7-9 TGTGCCAGCAGCTCCGGGACTACCTACGAGCAGTACTTC CASSSGTTYEQYF
TRBJ2-7 TRBD1 . TRBV7-8 TGTGCCAGCAGCCTTGACAGGGGCAACGAGCAGTACTTC CASSLDRGNEQYF
TRBJ2-7 TRBD1 . TRBV7-9 TGTGCCAGCAGCCCCCGGGACAGGGGCTACGAGCAGTACTTC CASSPRDRGYEQYF
TRBJ2-1 TRBD1 . TRBV25-1 TGTGCCAGCGCTGGCCTGGGACAGTACAATGAGCAGTTCTTC CASAGLGQYNEQFF
TRBJ2-2 . . TRBV7-2 TGTGCCAGCAGCTTAAGGGGGGGCACCAACACCGGGGAGCTGTTTTTT CASSLRGGTNTGELFF
TRBJ2-1 . . TRBV7-2 TGTGCCAGCAGCTTATTTGGGACATCCCCCCAAAGGGAGCAGTTCTTC CASSLFGTSPQREQFF
TRBJ2-3 . . TRBV19 TGTGCCAGTAGTATCGAGGCTGCAGATACGCAGTATTTT CASSIEAADTQYF
TRBJ2-1 . . TRBV14 TGTGCCAGCAGCCAACCTTCGGACCGAATCTTCTACAATGAGCAGTTCTTC CASSQPSDRIFYNEQFF
TRBJ1-2 . . TRBV19 TGTGCCAGTAGTATAGATCTAGCAGGTTCCTATGGCTACACCTTC CASSIDLAGSYGYTF
TRBJ1-2 . . TRBV19 TGTGCCAGTAATCCGCGTACTAACTATGGCTACACCTTC CASNPRTNYGYTF
TRBJ2-5 . . TRBV7-2 TGTGCCAGCAGCTTAGTATGGGGGCCCGAAGAGACCCAGTACTTC CASSLVWGPEETQYF
TRBJ2-7 TRBD2 . TRBV18 TGTGCCAGCCAGGGAGGGCTGACCTACGAGCAGTACTTC CASQGGLTYEQYF
TRBJ1-4 . . TRBV6-1 TGTGCCAGCAGTGAAAGACGGCAACTGTTTTTT CASSERRQLFF
TRBJ2-1 TRBD2 . TRBV7-2 TGTGCCAGCAGCTTAGCGCGGACTAGCGGGAGGGGGGTGAATGAGCAGTTCTTC CASSLARTSGRGVNEQFF
TRBJ1-5 . . TRBV29-1 TGCAGCGTTTCGGACGGGCTTAGCAATCAGCCCCAGCATTTT CSVSDGLSNQPQHF
TRBJ2-3 TRBD2 few TRBV6-5 TGTGCCAGCAGGGAACTAGCGGGAGGCCCAGCTACGCAGTATTTT CASRELAGGPATQYF
TRBJ2-7 . . TRBV19 TGTGCCAGTAGGGAGAACAGAGGTGGCGAGCAGTACTTC CASRENRGGEQYF
TRBJ2-7 . . TRBV7-2 TGTGCCAGCAGCTTAGGGTCCCCCAGCCGAGGAACCTACGAGCAGTACTTC CASSLGSPSRGTYEQYF
TRBJ1-2 . . TRBV6-5 TGTGCCAGCAGTTACTCACTCTACTATGGCTACACCTTC CASSYSLYYGYTF
TRBJ1-2 TRBD1 . TRBV28 TGTGCCAGCAGATTTCAGGGGGCGGACTATGGCTACACCTTC CASRFQGADYGYTF
TRBJ1-1 . . TRBV5-1 TGCGCCAGCAGCTTCGGGGACACTGAAGCTTTCTTT CASSFGDTEAFF
TRBJ1-1 . . TRBV29-1 TGCAGCGTACTAATGAACACTGAAGCTTTCTTT CSVLMNTEAFF
TRBJ1-2 TRBD1 . TRBV7-2 TGTGCCAGCAGCTTCAAGGACAGGGTAAACTATGGCTACACCTTC CASSFKDRVNYGYTF
TRBJ1-1 . . TRBV6-1 TGTGCCAGCAGTGCAGGAGTGAACACTGAAGCTTTCTTT CASSAGVNTEAFF
TRBJ1-6 . . TRBV4-1 TGCGCCAGCAGCCAAGGAGGGGGAAGGTTGGATTCACCCCTCCACTTT CASSQGGGRLDSPLHF
TRBJ2-7 . . TRBV28 TGTGCCAGCAGTTTACGGCTATACGAGCAGTACTTC CASSLRLYEQYF
TRBJ2-7 . . TRBV28 TGTGCCAGCAGTCCCAGATCGGGGTCCTACGAGCAGTACTTC CASSPRSGSYEQYF
TRBJ1-1 . . TRBV9 TGTGCCAGCAGCGTAGCTGGCGGATCGGTTAATTTAGGCACTGAAGCTTTCTTT CASSVAGGSVNLGTEAFF
TRBJ2-7 TRBD2 . TRBV28 TGTGCCAGCACCCCTAGCGGGAGCGTCACTTACGAGCAGTACTTC CASTPSGSVTYEQYF
TRBJ2-7 TRBD2 . TRBV6-5 TGTGCCAGCAGTAGGGGACTAGCGCTATACGAGCAGTACTTC CASSRGLALYEQYF
TRBJ2-5 . once TRBV11-2 TGTGCCAGCAGCACCAGTTTACCAGGAGAGACCCAGTACTTC CASSTSLPGETQYF
TRBJ1-5 . few TRBV5-4 TGTGCCAGCAGCCGGGGAGCAGGGAGTGAGCCCCAGCATTTT CASSRGAGSEPQHF
TRBJ1-5 . . TRBV9 TGTGCCAGCAGCGGAACCGGGGGTCAGCCCCAGCATTTT CASSGTGGQPQHF
TRBJ1-2 . . TRBV28 TGTGCCAGCAGTTTTCACAGCTATGGCTACACCTTC CASSFHSYGYTF
TRBJ1-1 . . TRBV28 TGTGCCAGCAGCCTCGACAACAGTTGGACTGAAGCTTTCTTT CASSLDNSWTEAFF
TRBJ1-2 . . TRBV6-6 TGTGCCAGCAGTTACCGACGAGGGCCACTGAGCTACACCTTC CASSYRRGPLSYTF
TRBJ2-7 TRBD1 . TRBV19 TGTGCCAGTAGTGTCTCGACAGGGGCCCCCTACGAGCAGTACTTC CASSVSTGAPYEQYF
TRBJ2-7 . once TRBV28 TGTGCCAGCAGCTTCAGGGCAGCTAACGAGCAGTACTTC CASSFRAANEQYF
TRBJ2-2 . . TRBV7-6 TGTGCCAGCAGCTTAGTAGGGGGAGCCGGTACCGGGGAGCTGTTTTTT CASSLVGGAGTGELFF
TRBJ2-5 . . TRBV7-2 TGTGCCAGCAGCCTCCTGTGGCGACGCCAAGAGACCCAGTACTTC CASSLLWRRQETQYF
TRBJ2-3 TRBD2 . TRBV7-2 TGTGCCAGCAGCCCAGGGACTAGCGGCCTCACAGATACGCAGTATTTT CASSPGTSGLTDTQYF